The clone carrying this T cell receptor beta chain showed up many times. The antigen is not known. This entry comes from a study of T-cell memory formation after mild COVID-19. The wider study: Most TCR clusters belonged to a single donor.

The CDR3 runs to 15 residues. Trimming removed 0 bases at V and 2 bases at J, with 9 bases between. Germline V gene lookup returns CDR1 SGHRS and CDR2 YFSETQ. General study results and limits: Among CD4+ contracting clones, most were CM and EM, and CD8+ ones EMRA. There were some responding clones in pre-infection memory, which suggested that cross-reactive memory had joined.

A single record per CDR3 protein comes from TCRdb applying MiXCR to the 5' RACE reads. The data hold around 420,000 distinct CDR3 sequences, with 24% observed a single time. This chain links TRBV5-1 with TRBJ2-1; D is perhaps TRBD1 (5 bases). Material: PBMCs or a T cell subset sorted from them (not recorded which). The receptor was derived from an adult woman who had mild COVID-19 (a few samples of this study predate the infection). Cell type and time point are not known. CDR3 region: CASSLEQAAYNEQFF. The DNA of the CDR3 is TGCGCCAGCAGCTTGGAACAGGCCGCCTACAATGAGCAGTTCTTC.